The next 28 T cell receptor beta chains were all read from a single sample in a study of cytomegalovirus exposure and HLA in healthy donors. The PCR was carried out with 60 Vbeta primers and 13 Jbeta primers. Only in-frame clones appear in the TCRdb table, and some are missing; sequencing was by immunoSEQ multiplex PCR. The repertoire holds roughly 170,000 clones, with around four fifths as singletons. The sequenced material came from PBMCs. The receptor source for this set is a man aged 30 to 39 in good health and CMV-seronegative.

The V call is TRBV6-5, the J call TRBJ2-6, with D possibly matching TRBD1 (6 bases). This CDR3 is 16 amino acids long. Germline CDR1 and CDR2: MNHEY and SVGAGI. Trimming pared 4 bases from V and 2 bases from J, leaving 12 bases between. CDR3 bases: TGTGCCAGCAGTTCCTTCCAGGGGACTGGGGCCAACGTCCTGACTTTC. Amino acid sequence: CASSSFQGTGANVLTF.

This clone showed up just once. This chain joins TRBV4-1 and TRBJ2-5; D perhaps matches TRBD1 (6 bases). The CDR3 extends over 13 amino acids. The germline CDR1 and CDR2 sequences are MGHRA and YSYEKL. Trimming took off 3 bases at V and 5 bases at J, with 10 bases between the two ends. This chain's CDR3 is CASSQGAWETQYF. The CDR3 nucleotides are TGCGCCAGCAGCCAGGGGGCATGGGAGACCCAGTACTTC.

J is TRBJ2-3 and V is TRBV5-1; possible D gene TRBD2, 5 bases. The V and J ends lost 0 bases and 0 bases respectively, with 11 bases between them. The V gene's germline CDR1 is SGHRS and CDR2 YFSETQ. The length of the CDR3 is 16 residues. CDR3 sequence: CASSLGDYPSTDTQYF. The CDR3, as DNA: TGCGCCAGCAGCTTGGGCGACTACCCTAGCACAGATACGCAGTATTTT.

This chain uses TRBV5-1 with TRBJ2-1, with 9 nucleotides matching TRBD2. Germline-derived CDR1 and CDR2 are SGHRS and YFSETQ. V was clipped by 4 bases and J by 0 bases; unmatched bases: 5. This CDR3 contains 16 residues. The CDR3 sequence: CASSPPSGDSYNEQFF. The CDR3 DNA follows: TGCGCCAGCAGCCCCCCTAGCGGGGACTCCTACAATGAGCAGTTCTTC. The variable domain in full, with the rest retrieved from reference TRBV5-1 and TRBJ2-1, is KAGVTQTPRYLIKTRGQQVTLSCSPISGHRSVSWYQQTPGQGLQFLFEYFSETQRNKGNFPGRFSGRQFSNSRSEMNVSTLELGDSALYLCASSPPSGDSYNEQFFGPGTRLTVL.

This chain connects TRBV30 to TRBJ2-4, with 8 bases identical to TRBD2. Germline assignment: CDR1 GTSNPN and CDR2 SVGIG (reference sequence). V lost 2 bases and J lost 8; bases outside the gene matches: 5. The CDR3 totals 13 residues. The CDR3, as DNA: TGTGCCTGGAGTAGCGGGAGAAGGGACATTCAGTACTTC. This encodes CAWSSGRRDIQYF.

CDR3 residues: CASSEQGSVAFF. CDR3 DNA: TGTGCCAGCAGTGAGCAGGGATCGGTGGCTTTCTTT. The V gene is TRBV2, the J gene TRBJ1-1; TRBD1 is a possible D gene (5 bases). Germline V gene data show CDR1 as SNHLY and CDR2 as FYNNEI. V gave up 3 bases and J gave up 11 bases, with 13 bases separating them. The CDR3 has 12 amino acids.

This clone was counted between two and nine times. The genes are TRBV7-9 and TRBJ2-5, with TRBD1 identical over 8 bases. V lost 4 bases to trimming and J lost 2 bases; unmatched junction nucleotides: 3. This CDR3 is built from 14 residues. The germline V gene encodes CDR1 SEHNR and CDR2 FQNEAQ (reference sequence). CDR3 sequence: CASSSRTGQETQYF. As DNA, the CDR3 is TGTGCCAGCAGCTCAAGGACAGGGCAAGAGACCCAGTACTTC.

J is TRBJ2-3 and V is TRBV7-9; no clear D. The V and J ends lost 1 base and 4 bases respectively, with 6 bases between them. Germline CDR1 reads SEHNR; CDR2 reads FQNEAQ (reference sequence). The CDR3 covers 13 residues. The CDR3 DNA sequence: TGTGCCAGCAGCTTAGGTCGGGCAGATACGCAGTATTTT. Amino acids: CASSLGRADTQYF. Complete variable domain (other parts from reference TRBV7-9 and TRBJ2-3): DTGVSQNPRHKITKRGQNVTFRCDPISEHNRLYWYRQTLGQGPEFLTYFQNEAQLEKSRLLSDRFSAERPKGSFSTLEIQRTEQGDSAMYLCASSLGRADTQYFGPGTRLTVL.

This clone has a single count. The V and J genes are TRBV27 and TRBJ1-1, with a possible D match to TRBD1 (5 bases). CDR1 MNHEY and CDR2 SMNVEV come from the germline V gene (reference sequence). Trimming took off 5 bases at V and 12 bases at J, with 13 bases between the two ends. There are 11 residues in the CDR3. The CDR3: CASSTRDRTFF. The DNA for the CDR3 is TGTGCCAGCAGTACCAGAGACAGAACTTTCTTT.

The chain combines TRBV7-3 with TRBJ1-1; D is perhaps TRBD1 (6 bases). The V and J ends lost 1 base and 1 base respectively, with 7 bases between them. The germline gives CDR1 SGHTA, CDR2 FQGTGA. The CDR3 runs to 14 residues. CDR3 loop: CASSLMDRNTEAFF. Here the CDR3 DNA reads TGTGCCAGCAGCTTAATGGACAGGAACACTGAAGCTTTCTTT.

The rearrangement joins TRBV15 to TRBJ2-7; 8 bases line up with TRBD1. V dropped 3 bases and J dropped 6; count of bases not matched to a gene: 7. Per the germline V gene, CDR1 is LNHNV and CDR2 is YYDKDF (reference sequence). This CDR3 has 14 residues. The chain's CDR3 is CATSRGETGAEQYF. The CDR3 nucleotides are TGTGCCACCAGCAGGGGGGAGACAGGGGCCGAGCAGTACTTC.

V is TRBV7-2 and J is TRBJ1-6; 7 bases are shared with TRBD1. V lost 1 base, J lost 1 base, and 4 bases stayed unmatched. Germline V gene data show CDR1 as SGHTA and CDR2 as FQGNSA. This CDR3 is 17 amino acids long. The CDR3 sequence is CASSLGSGGSYNSPLHF. The CDR3 nucleotides read TGTGCCAGCAGCTTAGGGTCAGGGGGGTCCTATAATTCACCCCTCCACTTT.

The chain carries TRBV13 and TRBJ1-2; 8 bases are shared with TRBD1. J lost 7 bases, V lost 4 bases, and 11 bases had no gene match. Germline V gene sequence: CDR1 PRHDT, CDR2 FYEKMQ (reference sequence). CDR3 length equals 15 residues. The DNA for the CDR3 is TGTGCCAGCAGCTCCGCCGGGACAGGAAATAGTGGCTACACCTTC. Translation gives CASSSAGTGNSGYTF.

This clone has only a few counts. The rearrangement uses TRBV28 and TRBJ2-5; TRBD2 aligns across 14 bases. After removal of 8 bases from V and 1 base from J, the junction contained 9 bases not matched to a gene. The germline V gene encodes CDR1 MDHEN and CDR2 SYDVKM. CDR3 length: 17 amino acids. DNA for the CDR3: TGTGCCAGCGGCTCCGGGACTAGCGGGGGAATCCAAGAGACCCAGTACTTC. Translated: CASGSGTSGGIQETQYF.

This CDR3 reads CAWSFPGQGRTDTQYF. The CDR3 DNA is TGTGCCTGGAGTTTCCCGGGACAGGGACGCACAGATACGCAGTATTTT. The J gene is TRBJ2-3, the V gene TRBV30, with 9 bases matching TRBD1. CDR3 length: 16 residues. V lost 2 bases, J lost 1 base, and 7 bases stayed unmatched. Germline lookup yields CDR1 GTSNPN and CDR2 SVGIG (reference sequence).

The chain has TRBV27 and TRBJ1-3; weak D call: TRBD1 (6 bases). The length of the CDR3 is 15 residues. V lost 7 bases and J lost 8, with 21 bases in between. Germline loops: CDR1 MNHEY, CDR2 SMNVEV (reference sequence). This CDR3 reads CASKTQGHPGDTIYF. Here the CDR3 DNA reads TGTGCCAGCAAAACACAGGGACACCCCGGTGACACCATATATTTT.

The chain recombines TRBV4-1 with TRBJ2-7; 14 bases align to TRBD2. CDR1 and CDR2 from the germline V gene are MGHRA and YSYEKL. The V and J ends lost 4 bases and 7 bases, in that order; junction bases with no gene match: 3. The CDR3 is 14 amino acids. DNA of the CDR3: TGCGCCAGCAGCCCGGGACTAGCGGGAGATGAGCAGTACTTC. Translation gives CASSPGLAGDEQYF.

This rearrangement joins TRBV5-1 to TRBJ1-6; 7 nucleotides line up with TRBD1. With V trimmed by 3 bases and J by 10 bases, 7 bases remained unmatched. The V gene's germline CDR1 is SGHRS and CDR2 YFSETQ. The CDR3 is 14 amino acids. CDR3 amino acids: CASSSGTASSPLHF. CDR3 sequence (DNA): TGCGCCAGCAGCTCCGGGACAGCAAGCTCACCCCTCCACTTT. Combining the CDR3 with reference TRBV5-1 and TRBJ1-6 gives the whole variable domain KAGVTQTPRYLIKTRGQQVTLSCSPISGHRSVSWYQQTPGQGLQFLFEYFSETQRNKGNFPGRFSGRQFSNSRSEMNVSTLELGDSALYLCASSSGTASSPLHFGNGTRLTVT.

The sample holds one count of this clone. This chain links TRBV28 with TRBJ2-7; possibly TRBD2 for D (6 bases). The CDR3 loop spans 14 amino acids. Germline V lookup: CDR1 MDHEN, CDR2 SYDVKM. V dropped 3 bases and J dropped 3 bases, with 12 bases sitting between them. DNA of the CDR3: TGTGCCAGCAGTTTGGGCGGGGACGACTACGAGCAGTACTTC. This codes for CASSLGGDDYEQYF.

The sample holds one count of this clone. The gene calls are TRBV13 and TRBJ2-3, with D tentatively TRBD1 (5 bases). Between the trimmed V and J ends, which lost 2 bases and 0 bases, there was a span of 9 bases. The CDR3 runs to 15 residues. CDR1 and CDR2 from the germline V gene are PRHDT and FYEKMQ (reference sequence). The CDR3: CASSLRTPSTDTQYF. Written as DNA, the CDR3 is TGTGCCAGCAGCTTAAGGACACCTAGCACAGATACGCAGTATTTT.

CDR3 sequence: CASSPDTGEAKNIQYF. The CDR3 DNA reads TGCGCCAGCAGCCCCGATACAGGCGAAGCCAAAAACATTCAGTACTTC. The J gene is TRBJ2-4, the V gene TRBV4-3, with D tentatively TRBD1 (5 bases). The CDR3 extends over 16 amino acids. CDR1 is LGHNA and CDR2 is YSLEER in the germline V gene. V was pared by 4 bases and J by 0 bases, with 13 bases between.

This clone showed up just once. The rearrangement links TRBV6-5 to TRBJ2-5; 7 nucleotides match TRBD2. The J call may be incorrect, as the DNA end agrees better with TRBJ2-7. The germline CDR1 and CDR2 sequences are MNHEY and SVGAGI. CDR3 length: 15 amino acids. The CDR3 DNA reads as TGTGCCAGCAGTTACCCTCGTGGGGGGGCCTACGAGCAGTACTTC. Protein product: CASSYPRGGAYEQYF.

The chain combines TRBV28 with TRBJ1-5; tentatively, D is TRBD1 (5 bases). Trimming pared 5 bases from V and 5 bases from J, leaving 13 bases between. The CDR3 runs to 14 residues. Germline values: CDR1 MDHEN, CDR2 SYDVKM. DNA for the CDR3: TGTGCCAGCAGTCCGGCAGGGTGGCATCAGCCCCAGCATTTT. Protein sequence: CASSPAGWHQPQHF.

This clone showed up just once. This chain links TRBV7-2 with TRBJ2-3, with TRBD1 as a possible D gene (7 bases). The CDR3 sequence is 16 residues long. Germline V lookup: CDR1 SGHTA, CDR2 FQGNSA. Trimming removed 1 base at V and 4 bases at J, with 15 bases between. CDR3 sequence: CASSLERAGGSDTQYF. CDR3 nucleotides: TGTGCCAGCAGCTTAGAGCGGGCAGGGGGATCAGATACGCAGTATTTT.

This clone was detected once. The rearrangement links TRBV2 to TRBJ2-6; no clear D. The CDR3 totals 17 residues. V dropped 6 bases and J dropped 0 bases, with 15 bases sitting between them. Germline loops: CDR1 SNHLY, CDR2 FYNNEI. CDR3 DNA sequence: TGTGCCAGCAGATCGGAACAGCTAATCTCTGGGGCCAACGTCCTGACTTTC. It is translated as CASRSEQLISGANVLTF.

The chain joins TRBV25-1 to TRBJ2-5; 11 bases fit TRBD2. The CDR3 consists of 15 residues. Germline CDR1 reads MGHDK; CDR2 reads SYGVNS. Unmatched junction bases numbered 8, after V lost 8 bases and J lost 3 bases. In nucleotides, the CDR3 is TGTGCCAGCTATGGGACTAGCGGAACCGAAGAGACCCAGTACTTC. This encodes CASYGTSGTEETQYF.

The chain has TRBV18 and TRBJ1-5; weak D call: TRBD1 (6 bases). CDR1 is KGHSH and CDR2 is LQKENI in the germline V gene. The CDR3 is 17 residues long. Trimming cost V 3 bases and J 6 bases, with 21 bases left between them. Here the CDR3 DNA reads TGTGCCAGCTCACCCTCCCGACAGGACCCCGCGGTTCAGCCCCAGCATTTT. Residues: CASSPSRQDPAVQPQHF.

This clone was detected once. V gene TRBV2 combines with J gene TRBJ2-7; 7 bases match TRBD2. Germline V lookup: CDR1 SNHLY, CDR2 FYNNEI. This CDR3 has 14 amino acids. J was trimmed by 2 bases and V by 7 bases; bases with no gene match: 8. The CDR3 spells CASMLLASTYEQYF. CDR3 bases: TGTGCCAGCATGTTACTAGCGTCAACCTACGAGCAGTACTTC.